This TCR beta chain was recorded in a study of cytomegalovirus exposure and HLA in healthy donors. General study points: On later analysis, the bulk of CMV-associated TCR beta chains appeared to be HLA-restricted. Cytomegalovirus association was listed for about 170 TCR beta chains.

The PCR was carried out with 60 Vbeta primers and 13 Jbeta primers. TCRdb keeps only in-frame clones here, not all; method: immunoSEQ multiplex PCR. Of approximately 180,000 clones in the sample, 10% to 15% were seen once. Regarding this clone: Antigen: not known.

V dropped 5 bases and J dropped 4 bases, with 17 bases sitting between them. The CDR3 spans 16 residues. From germline, CDR1 is SEHNR and CDR2 FQNEAQ (reference sequence). Sequencing used PBMCs. The chain recombines TRBV7-9 with TRBJ1-4, with D uncertain. The source is a man aged 50-59 years in good health and CMV-seropositive. The CDR3 region is CASSAPPPGSNEKLFF. The CDR3 DNA reads as TGTGCCAGCAGCGCCCCTCCGCCAGGCAGTAATGAAAAACTGTTTTTT. The whole variable domain, remainder taken from reference TRBV7-9 and TRBJ1-4, is DTGVSQNPRHKITKRGQNVTFRCDPISEHNRLYWYRQTLGQGPEFLTYFQNEAQLEKSRLLSDRFSAERPKGSFSTLEIQRTEQGDSAMYLCASSAPPPGSNEKLFFGSGTQLSVL.